This TCR beta chain was retrieved from a study of blood T cell repertoires in COVID-19. V was shortened by 4 bases and J by 8 bases, with 18 bases between the two germline ends. This CDR3 comprises 15 residues. Germline V gene data show CDR1 as KGHSH and CDR2 as LQKENI. The method was immunoSEQ multiplex PCR; TCRdb's version includes in-frame clones alone and lacks a portion of them. The sample gives 200,000 to 300,000 clones, approximately 85% of which show up once; over 9% is in the top ten. The rearrangement joins TRBV18 to TRBJ2-1; perhaps TRBD1 as D (6 bases). The source of this sequence is a man older than 75 with acute or convalescent COVID-19. Sequences were obtained from peripheral blood. CDR3 coding DNA: TGTGCCAGCTCACTACAGGGAATTAATATCGATGAGCAGTTCTTC. It codes for CASSLQGINIDEQFF.